This note documents a single T cell receptor beta chain sequence. Antigen unknown. The source of the sample is a study of OX40 agonist ivuxolimab in advanced cancers. At the level of the study: The mean age was roughly 60 years, ranging from about 20 to 90, with approximately 83% of participants male. Broader study findings: It was also the case that some nonresponders had low normalized T-cell clonal expansion.

The table came from immunoSEQ multiplex PCR; TCRdb's copy has only in-frame clones and leaves some out. The sample holds around 31,000 clones; 88% are singletons and the top ten take roughly 53%. The ends were cut back, 8 bases at V and 2 bases at J, with 9 bases in the middle. The CDR3 is made up of 12 amino acids. The germline CDR1 and CDR2 sequences are LNHDA and SQIVND (reference sequence). The origin of this receptor is an adult with an advanced solid tumor such as melanoma, head and neck, liver or kidney cancer. The V gene is TRBV19, the J gene TRBJ1-2, with TRBD1 as a possible D gene (5 bases). The sample in question was CD4+ or CD8+ T cells sorted from blood, obtained in a trial of the OX40 agonist ivuxolimab. The CDR3 DNA sequence: TGTGCCAGTGTGACAGCGAACTATGGCTACACCTTC. This codes for CASVTANYGYTF.